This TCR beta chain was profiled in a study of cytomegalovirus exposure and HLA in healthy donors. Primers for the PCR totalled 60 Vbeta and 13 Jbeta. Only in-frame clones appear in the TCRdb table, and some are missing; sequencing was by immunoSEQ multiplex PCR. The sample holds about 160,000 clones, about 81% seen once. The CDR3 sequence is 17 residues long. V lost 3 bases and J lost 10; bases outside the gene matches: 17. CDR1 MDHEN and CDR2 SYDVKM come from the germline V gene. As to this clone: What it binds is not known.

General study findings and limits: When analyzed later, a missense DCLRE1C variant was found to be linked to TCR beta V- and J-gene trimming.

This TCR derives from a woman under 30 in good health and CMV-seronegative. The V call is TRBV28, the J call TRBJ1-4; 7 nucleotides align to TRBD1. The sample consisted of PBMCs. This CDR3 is CASSFFTGDLKSGKLFF. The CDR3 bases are TGTGCCAGCAGTTTCTTCACAGGGGATTTGAAGAGTGGAAAACTGTTTTTT.